Listed below are T cell receptor beta chains from one sample, sequenced in a study of PD-1 blockade in mismatch repair-deficient tumors. This table comes from immunoSEQ multiplex PCR, and its TCRdb copy is limited to in-frame clones, with some not included. The table lists 60,000 to 75,000 clones, 70% to 90% of them singletons. The sequencing here drew on peripheral blood, taken 52 weeks after starting pembrolizumab. These receptors came from an adult with mismatch repair-deficient cancer. Both conserved end residues are part of each CDR3.

V	J	CDR3
TRBV5-4	TRBJ2-3	CASSSRGAGQLTDTQYF
TRBV6-6	TRBJ1-1	CASTGGLNTEAFF
TRBV19	TRBJ2-2	CASRGFWDRRTNTGELFF
TRBV4-3	TRBJ2-3	CASSQRVRSTDTQYF
TRBV28	TRBJ2-7	CASSFHGTGGSHEQYF
TRBV2	TRBJ2-3	CASSEATGYGTDTQYF
TRBV27	TRBJ1-2	CASSTLDAVSNYGYTF
TRBV6-6	TRBJ1-2	CASSYPGTYGYTF
TRBV7-8	TRBJ2-7	CASSLAPADFYEQYF
TRBV6-6	TRBJ2-7	CASSDSGRKYEQYF
TRBV6-6	TRBJ1-2	CASSRAGGPNYGYTF
TRBV5-1	TRBJ2-5	CASSEPLASGQETQYF
TRBV4-1	TRBJ2-7	CASSQGVAGVDEQYF
TRBV29-1	TRBJ2-3	CSVDERSTDTQYF
TRBV11-2	TRBJ1-1	CASSLATREAREAFF
TRBV29-1	TRBJ2-1	CSVVGGSYNEQFF
TRBV7-9	TRBJ1-3	CASSPSTSSGNTIYF
TRBV19	TRBJ2-2	CASSIGPGGLTGELFF
TRBV4-2	TRBJ2-6	CASSSQGTGANVLTF
TRBV15	TRBJ1-4	CATSNGQTNEKLFF
TRBV30	TRBJ1-2	CAWRTVTGRGYTF
TRBV5-6	TRBJ2-7	CASSLLGLAPGEQYF
TRBV6-6	TRBJ2-5	CASSRWGGEETQYF
TRBV27	TRBJ2-3	CASSSVTGGHRDTQYF
TRBV9	TRBJ2-1	CASSAPGTSYNEQFF
TRBV30	TRBJ2-1	CAWTPRVLVSNEQFF
TRBV30	TRBJ2-2	CAWSVRAGGRTGELFF
TRBV7-3	TRBJ2-1	CASSPAPSSGRSDEQFF
TRBV2	TRBJ2-7	CASASRGSYSYEQYF
TRBV27	TRBJ2-1	CASSLSLGLAVNEQFF
TRBV6-5	TRBJ1-5	CASSYGIRGNQPQHF
TRBV9	TRBJ2-7	CASSPHRSSYEQYF
TRBV9	TRBJ2-2	CASSAASLAGGSTGELFF
TRBV18	TRBJ1-3	CASSPAGESSGNTIYF
TRBV7-9	TRBJ2-3	CASSPEVVGDTQYF
TRBV6-1	TRBJ1-5	CASSIQGSSNQPQHF
TRBV11-1	TRBJ2-5	CASSPGWSQETQYF
TRBV5-1	TRBJ2-3	CASSLDVGADTQYF
TRBV27	TRBJ2-1	CASSLGGLAKIGEQFF
TRBV5-5	TRBJ2-7	CASSLALAGPLRSYF
TRBV19	TRBJ2-1	CASSVAWGQGYNEQFF
TRBV9	TRBJ2-7	CASSPPAGVGRWEQYF
TRBV5-1	TRBJ2-5	CASSLDSIQETQYF
TRBV5-4	TRBJ2-6	CASKRRERSGANVLTF